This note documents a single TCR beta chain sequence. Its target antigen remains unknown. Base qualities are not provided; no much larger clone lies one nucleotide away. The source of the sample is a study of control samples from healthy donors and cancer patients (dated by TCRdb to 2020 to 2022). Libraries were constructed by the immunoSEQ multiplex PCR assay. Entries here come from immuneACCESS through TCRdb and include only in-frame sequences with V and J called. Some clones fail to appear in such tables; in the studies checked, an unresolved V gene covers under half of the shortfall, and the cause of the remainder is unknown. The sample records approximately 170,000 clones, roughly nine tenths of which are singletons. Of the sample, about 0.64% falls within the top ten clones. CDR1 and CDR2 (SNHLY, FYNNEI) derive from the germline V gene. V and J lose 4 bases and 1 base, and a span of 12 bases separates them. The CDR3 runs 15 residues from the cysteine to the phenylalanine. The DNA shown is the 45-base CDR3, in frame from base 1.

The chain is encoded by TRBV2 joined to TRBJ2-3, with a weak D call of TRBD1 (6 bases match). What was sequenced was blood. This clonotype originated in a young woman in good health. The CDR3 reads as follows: CASSVSAGGTDTQYF. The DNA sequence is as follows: TGTGCCAGCAGTGTATCGGCAGGGGGCACAGATACGCAGTATTTT.